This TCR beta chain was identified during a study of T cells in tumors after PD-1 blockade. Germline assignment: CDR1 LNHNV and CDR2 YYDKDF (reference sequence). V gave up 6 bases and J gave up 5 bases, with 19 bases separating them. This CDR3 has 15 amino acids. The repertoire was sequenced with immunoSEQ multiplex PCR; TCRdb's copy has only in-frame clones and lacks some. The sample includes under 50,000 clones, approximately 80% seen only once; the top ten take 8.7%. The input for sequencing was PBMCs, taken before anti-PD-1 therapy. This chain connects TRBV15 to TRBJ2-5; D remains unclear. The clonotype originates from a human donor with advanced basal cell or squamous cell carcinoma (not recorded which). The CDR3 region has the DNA TGTGCCACCAGTACTCGGCAGGTGGGTTTGGAGACCCAGTACTTC. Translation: CATSTRQVGLETQYF.